This paragraph reports one T cell receptor beta chain. V was trimmed by 1 base and J by 9 bases, leaving 11 bases between them. Per germline, CDR1 SGHNT and CDR2 YYREEE (reference sequence). CDR3 length: 13 residues. The sample is drawn from a study of T cell changes during pregnancy in multiple sclerosis. Libraries were prepared by immunoSEQ multiplex PCR; TCRdb keeps only in-frame clonotypes and omits some of them. Of 70,000 to 100,000 clones listed, 94% are singletons. The V call is TRBV5-4, the J call TRBJ2-1; D possibly corresponds to TRBD2 (6 bases). The input for sequencing was peripheral blood, taken in the third trimester of pregnancy. This sequence was found in a female donor with multiple sclerosis, enrolled in a pregnancy study. The CDR3 loop is CASSLSGSSEQFF. The CDR3 nucleotides are TGTGCCAGCAGCTTGTCCGGGAGCTCTGAGCAGTTCTTC.